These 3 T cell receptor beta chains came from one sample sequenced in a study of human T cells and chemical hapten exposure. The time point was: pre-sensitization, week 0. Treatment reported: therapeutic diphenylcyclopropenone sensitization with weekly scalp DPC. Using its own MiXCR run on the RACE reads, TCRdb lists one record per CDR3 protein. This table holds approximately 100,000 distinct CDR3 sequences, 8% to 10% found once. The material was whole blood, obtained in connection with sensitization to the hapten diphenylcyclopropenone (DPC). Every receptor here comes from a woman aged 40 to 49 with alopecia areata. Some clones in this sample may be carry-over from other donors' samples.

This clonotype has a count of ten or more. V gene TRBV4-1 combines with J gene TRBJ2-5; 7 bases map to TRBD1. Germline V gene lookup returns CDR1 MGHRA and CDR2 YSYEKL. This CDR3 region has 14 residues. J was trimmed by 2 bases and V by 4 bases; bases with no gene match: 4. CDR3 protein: CASSPGDRQETQYF. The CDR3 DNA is TGCGCCAGCAGCCCAGGGGACAGACAAGAGACCCAGTACTTC.

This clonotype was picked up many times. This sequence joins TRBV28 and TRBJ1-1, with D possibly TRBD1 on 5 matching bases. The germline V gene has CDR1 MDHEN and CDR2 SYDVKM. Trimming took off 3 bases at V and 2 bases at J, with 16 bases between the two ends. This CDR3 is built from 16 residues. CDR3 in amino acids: CASSLVNWGDNTEAFF. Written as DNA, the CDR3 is TGTGCCAGCAGTTTGGTAAATTGGGGGGATAACACTGAAGCTTTCTTT.

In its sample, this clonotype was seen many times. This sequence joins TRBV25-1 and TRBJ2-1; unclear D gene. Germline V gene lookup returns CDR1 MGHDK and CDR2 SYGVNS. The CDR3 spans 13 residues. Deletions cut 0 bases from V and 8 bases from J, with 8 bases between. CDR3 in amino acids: CASSEYSRDEQFF. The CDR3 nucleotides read TGTGCCAGCAGTGAATATAGTAGGGATGAGCAGTTCTTC. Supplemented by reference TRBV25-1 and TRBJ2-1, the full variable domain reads EADIYQTPRYLVIGTGKKITLECSQTMGHDKMYWYQQDPGMELHLIHYSYGVNSTEKGDLSSESTVSRIRTEHFPLTLESARPSHTSQYLCASSEYSRDEQFFGPGTRLTVL.